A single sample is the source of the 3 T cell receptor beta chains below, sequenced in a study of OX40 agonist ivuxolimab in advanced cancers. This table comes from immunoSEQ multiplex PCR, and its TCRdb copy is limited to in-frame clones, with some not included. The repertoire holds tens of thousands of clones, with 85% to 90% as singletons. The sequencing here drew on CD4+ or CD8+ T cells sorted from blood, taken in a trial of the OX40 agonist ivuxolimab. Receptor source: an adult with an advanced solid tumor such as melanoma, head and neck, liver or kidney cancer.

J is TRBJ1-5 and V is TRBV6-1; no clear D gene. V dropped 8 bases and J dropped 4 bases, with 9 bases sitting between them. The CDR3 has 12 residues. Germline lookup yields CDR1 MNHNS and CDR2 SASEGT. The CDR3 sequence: CASSTDNQPQHF. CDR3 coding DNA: TGTGCCAGCTCGACCGATAATCAGCCCCAGCATTTT.

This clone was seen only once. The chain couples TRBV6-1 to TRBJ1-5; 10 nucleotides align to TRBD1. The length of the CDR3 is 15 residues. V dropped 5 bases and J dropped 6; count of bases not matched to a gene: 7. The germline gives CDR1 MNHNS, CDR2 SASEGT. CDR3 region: CASSRGQGIIQPQHF. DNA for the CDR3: TGTGCCAGCAGTAGGGGACAGGGGATTATTCAGCCCCAGCATTTT.

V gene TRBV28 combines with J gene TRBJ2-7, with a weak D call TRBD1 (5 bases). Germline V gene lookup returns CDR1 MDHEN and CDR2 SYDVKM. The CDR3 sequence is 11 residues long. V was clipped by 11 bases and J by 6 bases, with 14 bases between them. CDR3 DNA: TGTGCCGCTATAGGGGCCGGCGAGCAGTACTTC. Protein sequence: CAAIGAGEQYF. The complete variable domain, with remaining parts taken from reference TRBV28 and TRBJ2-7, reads DVKVTQSSRYLVKRTGEKVFLECVQDMDHENMFWYRQDPGLGLRLIYFSYDVKMKEKGDIPEGYSVSREKKERFSLILESASTNQTSMYLCAAIGAGEQYFGPGTRLTVT.